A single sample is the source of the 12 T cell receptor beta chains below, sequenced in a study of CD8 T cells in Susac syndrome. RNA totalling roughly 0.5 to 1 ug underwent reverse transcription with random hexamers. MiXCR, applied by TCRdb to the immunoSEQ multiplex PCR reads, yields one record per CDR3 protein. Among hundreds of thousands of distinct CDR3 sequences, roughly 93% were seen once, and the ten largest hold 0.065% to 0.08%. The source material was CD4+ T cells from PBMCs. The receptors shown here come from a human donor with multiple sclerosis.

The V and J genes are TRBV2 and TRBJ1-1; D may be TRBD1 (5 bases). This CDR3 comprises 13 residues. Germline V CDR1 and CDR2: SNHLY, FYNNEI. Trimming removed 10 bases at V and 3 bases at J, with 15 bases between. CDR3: CATSTGDDTEAFF. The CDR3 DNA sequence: TGTGCCACCTCCACAGGCGATGACACTGAAGCTTTCTTT.

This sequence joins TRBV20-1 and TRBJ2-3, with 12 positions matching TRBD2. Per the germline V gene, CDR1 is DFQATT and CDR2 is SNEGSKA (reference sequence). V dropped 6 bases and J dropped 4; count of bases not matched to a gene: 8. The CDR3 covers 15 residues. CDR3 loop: CSAPRTSGAPDTQYF. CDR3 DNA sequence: TGCAGTGCACCTCGGACTAGCGGGGCCCCAGATACGCAGTATTTT.

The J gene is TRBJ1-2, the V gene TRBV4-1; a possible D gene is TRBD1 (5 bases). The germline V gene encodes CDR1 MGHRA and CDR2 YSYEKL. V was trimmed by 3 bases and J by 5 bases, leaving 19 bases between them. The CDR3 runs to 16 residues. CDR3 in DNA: TGCGCCAGCAGCCACATAAAAACCGGGACGGCTTATGGCTACACCTTC. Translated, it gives CASSHIKTGTAYGYTF.

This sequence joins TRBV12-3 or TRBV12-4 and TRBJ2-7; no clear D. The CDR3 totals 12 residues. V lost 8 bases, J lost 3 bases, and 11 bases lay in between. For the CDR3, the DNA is TGTGCCAGCTTGGGCAGAAACTACGAGCAGTACTTC. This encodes CASLGRNYEQYF.

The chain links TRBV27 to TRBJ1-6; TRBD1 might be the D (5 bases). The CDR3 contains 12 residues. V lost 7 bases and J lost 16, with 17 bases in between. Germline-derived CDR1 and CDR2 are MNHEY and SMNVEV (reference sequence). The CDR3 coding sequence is TGTGCCAGCACCACCTTAACAGGTCCTCTCCACTTT. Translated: CASTTLTGPLHF.

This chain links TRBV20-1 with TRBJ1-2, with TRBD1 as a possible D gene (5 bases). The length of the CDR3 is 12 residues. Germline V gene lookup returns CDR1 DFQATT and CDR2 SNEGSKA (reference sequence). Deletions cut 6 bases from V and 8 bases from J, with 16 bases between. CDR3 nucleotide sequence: TGCAGTGCACCACCTGGGACCTCAGGCTACACCTTC. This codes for CSAPPGTSGYTF.

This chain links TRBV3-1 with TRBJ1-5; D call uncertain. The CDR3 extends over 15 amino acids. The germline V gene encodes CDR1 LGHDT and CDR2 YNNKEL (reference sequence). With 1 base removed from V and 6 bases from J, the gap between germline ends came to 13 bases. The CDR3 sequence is CASSQAIGVGQPQHF. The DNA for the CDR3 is TGTGCCAGCAGCCAAGCCATCGGGGTGGGTCAGCCCCAGCATTTT.

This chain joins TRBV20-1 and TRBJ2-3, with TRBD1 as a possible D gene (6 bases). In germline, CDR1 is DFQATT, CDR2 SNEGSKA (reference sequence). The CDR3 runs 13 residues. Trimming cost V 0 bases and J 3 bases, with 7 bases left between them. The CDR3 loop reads CSARDTGTDTQYF. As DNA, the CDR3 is TGCAGTGCTAGAGATACAGGGACAGATACGCAGTATTTT.

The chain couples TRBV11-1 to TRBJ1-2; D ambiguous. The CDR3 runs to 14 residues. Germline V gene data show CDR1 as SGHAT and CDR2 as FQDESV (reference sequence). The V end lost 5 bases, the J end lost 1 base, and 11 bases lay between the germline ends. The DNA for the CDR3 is TGTGCCAGCAGCCAGGTCCAGCTTAACTATGGCTACACCTTC. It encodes CASSQVQLNYGYTF.

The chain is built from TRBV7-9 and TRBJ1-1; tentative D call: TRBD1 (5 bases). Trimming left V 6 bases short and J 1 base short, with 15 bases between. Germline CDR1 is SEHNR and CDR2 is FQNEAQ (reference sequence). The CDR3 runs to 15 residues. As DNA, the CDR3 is TGTGCCAGCAGACCGACGTGGGGGAGGAACACTGAAGCTTTCTTT. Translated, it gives CASRPTWGRNTEAFF.

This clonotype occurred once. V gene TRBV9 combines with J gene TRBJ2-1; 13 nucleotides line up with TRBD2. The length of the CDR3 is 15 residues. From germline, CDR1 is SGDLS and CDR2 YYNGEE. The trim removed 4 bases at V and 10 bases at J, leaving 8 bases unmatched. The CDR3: CASSTGLAGDGEQFF. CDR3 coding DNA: TGTGCCAGCAGCACCGGACTAGCGGGAGATGGGGAGCAGTTCTTC. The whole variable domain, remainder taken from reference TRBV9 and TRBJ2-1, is DSGVTQTPKHLITATGQRVTLRCSPRSGDLSVYWYQQSLDQGLQFLIQYYNGEERAKGNILERFSAQQFPDLHSELNLSSLELGDSALYFCASSTGLAGDGEQFFGPGTRLTVL.

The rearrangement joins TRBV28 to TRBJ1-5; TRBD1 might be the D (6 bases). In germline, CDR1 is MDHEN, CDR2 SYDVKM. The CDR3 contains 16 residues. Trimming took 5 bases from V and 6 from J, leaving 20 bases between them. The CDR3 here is CASSPLRWGGTQPQHF. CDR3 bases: TGTGCCAGCAGTCCTCTACGGTGGGGGGGCACTCAGCCCCAGCATTTT.